A single sample gave rise to the 11 T cell receptor beta chains below, sequenced in a study of naive and memory T cell subsets. Ligated cDNA underwent four rounds of PCR with nested alpha and beta constant region primers and SP2. TCRdb processed the 5' RACE reads anew with MiXCR; each CDR3 protein has one entry. The sample consists of around 30,000 distinct CDR3 sequences, roughly a sixth of them appearing once. The library had UMIs added by 3' ligation of an oligonucleotide to TCR cDNA. Source of these receptors: a female donor in good health.

This clonotype was seen a handful of times. At one end the junction does not follow the germline gene, possibly because of a read error. The rearrangement links TRBV6-6 to TRBJ1-2; 7 bases are shared with TRBD1. Germline CDR1 is MNHNY and CDR2 is SVGAGI (reference sequence). The CDR3 has 17 amino acids. CDR3: CASREQRATGTAYGDTF. Here the CDR3 DNA reads TGTGCCAGCAGGGAACAGAGAGCGACAGGGACAGCCTATGGCGACACCTTC.

By sample share, this clonotype is medium-sized. V is TRBV25-1 and J is TRBJ1-1; TRBD1 matches 7 bases. V was pared by 3 bases and J by 4 bases, with 14 bases of the junction left unmatched. The germline V gene has CDR1 MGHDK and CDR2 SYGVNS. The CDR3 loop spans 17 amino acids. The CDR3 is CASSDINPTGSGTEAFF. Here the CDR3 DNA reads TGTGCCAGCAGTGACATCAATCCGACAGGGAGTGGCACTGAAGCTTTCTTT.

In its sample, this clonotype was seen a few times. V gene TRBV29-1 combines with J gene TRBJ1-1; D gene unclear. This CDR3 spans 11 amino acids. The V end was cut by 4 bases, the J end by 10 bases, with 13 bases between. The germline gives CDR1 SQVTM, CDR2 ANQGSEA. The CDR3 bases are TGCAGCGTTGTCAGAGCGGGAGGAGCTTTCTTT. This gives the protein CSVVRAGGAFF.

The table lists this clonotype with many counts. The J gene is TRBJ2-7, the V gene TRBV29-1, with 7 positions matching TRBD1. The CDR3 is 17 residues long. Germline V gene sequence: CDR1 SQVTM, CDR2 ANQGSEA. Losses at the gene ends were 4 bases for V and 3 bases for J; bases not matched to a gene: 18. CDR3 sequence: CSVAVYSSGTAVYEQYF. The CDR3 region has the DNA TGCAGCGTTGCGGTTTATTCGTCGGGGACAGCTGTCTACGAGCAGTACTTC.

The chain links TRBV25-1 to TRBJ1-2; possible D gene TRBD1, 5 bases. Germline V gene lookup returns CDR1 MGHDK and CDR2 SYGVNS. V was shortened by 2 bases and J by 5 bases, with 9 bases between the two germline ends. This CDR3 region has 13 residues. The CDR3 DNA follows: TGTGCCAGCAGTGAAGGGACGGCGTATGGCTACACCTTC. Translation: CASSEGTAYGYTF.

This clonotype has ten or more counts. V and J are TRBV20-1 and TRBJ2-3; 11 positions match TRBD2. The trim removed 3 bases at V and 0 bases at J, leaving 8 bases unmatched. The germline V gene encodes CDR1 DFQATT and CDR2 SNEGSKA (reference sequence). The CDR3 has 17 amino acids. The CDR3 DNA follows: TGCAGTGCTAGTCCTCTAGCGGGGGGAAGAAGCACAGATACGCAGTATTTT. This gives the protein CSASPLAGGRSTDTQYF.

The chain uses TRBV29-1 and TRBJ2-2; perhaps D is TRBD1 or TRBD2 (5 bases each). The V end lost 7 bases, the J end lost 2 bases, and 17 bases lay between the germline ends. This CDR3 is built from 15 residues. Germline CDR1 and CDR2: SQVTM and ANQGSEA. CDR3 bases: TGCAGCGCTTCCTCCCAGGGACCTAACACCGGGGAGCTGTTTTTT. This sequence encodes CSASSQGPNTGELFF.

V is TRBV7-2 and J is TRBJ2-1; 11 nucleotides align to TRBD2. The CDR3 is 15 residues long. Trimming removed 3 bases from V and 5 bases from J; junction bases left unmatched: 3. Per the germline V gene, CDR1 is SGHTA and CDR2 is FQGNSA. This CDR3 reads CASSFLAGGHNEQFF. CDR3 coding DNA: TGTGCCAGCAGCTTTCTAGCGGGGGGCCACAATGAGCAGTTCTTC. The full variable domain, in which reference TRBV7-2 and TRBJ2-1 provide the parts outside the CDR3, is GAGVSQSPSNKVTEKGKDVELRCDPISGHTALYWYRQSLGQGLEFLIYFQGNSAPDKSGLPSDRFSAERTGGSVSTLTIQRTQQEDSAVYLCASSFLAGGHNEQFFGPGTRLTVL.

Details on this clonotype: Germline and junction disagree at one end, which may indicate a read error. The V gene is TRBV7-8, the J gene TRBJ1-2; tentative D call: TRBD1 (6 bases). The CDR3 is made up of 15 amino acids. The germline CDR1 and CDR2 sequences are SGHVS and FQNEAQ. The CDR3 sequence: CASSPNREGGIGDTF. CDR3 coding DNA: TGTGCCAGCAGCCCCAACAGGGAAGGCGGCATTGGCGACACCTTC.

V is TRBV12-3 or TRBV12-4 and J is TRBJ2-3, with TRBD2 as a possible D gene (7 bases). The CDR3 length is 15 residues. The V and J ends lost 0 bases and 6 bases respectively, with 13 bases between them. CDR3 sequence: CASSLAGGLRDTQYF. The CDR3 DNA follows: TGTGCCAGCAGTTTAGCGGGGGGGCTTCGGGATACGCAGTATTTT.

The V and J genes are TRBV20-1 and TRBJ2-3, with TRBD2 identical over 12 bases. Germline CDR1 is DFQATT and CDR2 is SNEGSKA (reference sequence). The CDR3 extends over 15 amino acids. The trim removed 3 bases at V and 3 bases at J, leaving 4 bases unmatched. The CDR3 loop reads CSASLAGGQTDTQYF. The CDR3 region has the DNA TGCAGTGCTAGTCTAGCGGGGGGGCAAACAGATACGCAGTATTTT.